The 22 T cell receptor beta chains listed next were all sequenced from one sample in a study of a mutant IDH1 vaccine in newly diagnosed glioma. Measured with immunoSEQ multiplex PCR; TCRdb has only the in-frame clones, and not every one. The table includes around 30,000 clones, 75% to 90% detected once. Time point given: week 23, last vaccination. Doses comprised 300 ug of mutant IDH1 20-mer peptide each, plus topical imiquimod. These receptors lack a known antigen. Sequences were derived from PBMCs, sampled from a glioma patient whose treatment included an IDH1 peptide vaccine. The source of these receptors is a woman between 18 and 29 years old with glioma.

This sequence joins TRBV7-2 and TRBJ1-5; unclear D gene. This CDR3 spans 12 amino acids. Trimming took 1 base from V and 7 from J, leaving 5 bases between them. Germline lookup yields CDR1 SGHTA and CDR2 FQGNSA. The CDR3 nucleotides read TGTGCCAGCAGCTTAGTGGGACAGCCCCAGCATTTT. The encoded protein is CASSLVGQPQHF.

The CDR3 protein is CASSQQVDEQYF. CDR3 DNA sequence: TGTGCCAGCAGCCAACAGGTAGACGAGCAGTACTTC. J is TRBJ2-7 and V is TRBV6-6; TRBD1 might be the D (5 bases). This CDR3 region has 12 residues. Deletions cut 6 bases from V and 5 bases from J, with 11 bases between. Germline-derived CDR1 and CDR2 are MNHNY and SVGAGI (reference sequence).

The chain combines TRBV19 with TRBJ1-3; no firm D call. With 5 bases removed from V and 0 bases from J, the gap between germline ends came to 5 bases. Germline CDR1 and CDR2: LNHDA and SQIVND (reference sequence). This CDR3 contains 13 residues. The CDR3 DNA follows: TGTGCCAGTAGTTCGAGCTCTGGAAACACCATATATTTT. Its translation is CASSSSSGNTIYF. Full variable domain (remainder filled in from reference TRBV19 and TRBJ1-3): DGGITQSPKYLFRKEGQNVTLSCEQNLNHDAMYWYRQDPGQGLRLIYYSQIVNDFQKGDIAEGYSVSREKKESFPLTVTSAQKNPTAFYLCASSSSSGNTIYFGEGSWLTVV.

The rearrangement links TRBV7-9 to TRBJ2-1; D gene unclear. The V end lost 5 bases, the J end lost 6 bases, and 20 bases lay between the germline ends. Germline CDR1 and CDR2: SEHNR and FQNEAQ (reference sequence). CDR3 length: 16 residues. The CDR3 protein is CASSQIPGPSGNEQFF. CDR3 bases: TGTGCCAGCAGCCAGATTCCGGGTCCGTCGGGCAATGAGCAGTTCTTC.

This clone was counted only a few times. The chain uses TRBV6-1 and TRBJ2-3; no firm D call. The CDR3 sequence is 13 residues long. Trimming took off 4 bases at V and 4 bases at J, with 9 bases between the two ends. Germline V CDR1 and CDR2: MNHNS, SASEGT. The chain's CDR3 is CASSVQWADTQYF. The DNA for the CDR3 is TGTGCCAGCAGTGTCCAGTGGGCAGATACGCAGTATTTT.

The genes are TRBV4-1 and TRBJ2-7; 9 positions match TRBD2. Germline V gene lookup returns CDR1 MGHRA and CDR2 YSYEKL. This CDR3 comprises 16 residues. The ends lost 3 bases at V and 1 base at J; junction bases unmatched: 7. The CDR3 DNA is TGCGCCAGCAGCCACCAAGTAGCGGGAGCTTCCTACGAGCAGTACTTC. Its translation is CASSHQVAGASYEQYF.

V is TRBV7-9 and J is TRBJ2-1; 7 bases match TRBD1. V lost 2 bases, J lost 6 bases, and 7 bases stayed unmatched. The CDR3 has 15 amino acids. Germline values: CDR1 SEHNR, CDR2 FQNEAQ (reference sequence). As DNA, the CDR3 is TGTGCCAGCAGCTTACAGGTACAGGGGATCAATGAGCAGTTCTTC. It translates to CASSLQVQGINEQFF.

This chain connects TRBV14 to TRBJ2-3; D might be TRBD2 (7 bases). The CDR3 contains 16 residues. CDR1 and CDR2 from the germline V gene are SGHDN and FVKESK. V lost 3 bases, J lost 2 bases, and 15 bases lay in between. This chain's CDR3 is CASSQYSAGATDTQYF. CDR3 sequence (DNA): TGTGCCAGCAGCCAGTATTCGGCGGGGGCCACAGATACGCAGTATTTT.

The rearrangement joins TRBV10-3 to TRBJ1-1; 7 positions match TRBD1. CDR1 is ENHRY and CDR2 is SYGVKD in the germline V gene. The CDR3 covers 13 residues. V shed 10 bases and J 7 bases; nucleotides not matched to a gene: 12. The CDR3 sequence is CATEIEQGIEAFF. The CDR3 DNA sequence: TGTGCCACCGAAATAGAACAGGGGATTGAAGCTTTCTTT.

This clone appeared a single time. The V gene is TRBV18, the J gene TRBJ1-1; no firm D call. There are 14 residues in the CDR3. V was shortened by 3 bases and J by 4 bases, with 12 bases between the two germline ends. Per germline, CDR1 KGHSH and CDR2 LQKENI. The CDR3 region is CASSPRGGSTEAFF. The CDR3 DNA reads TGTGCCAGCTCACCTCGGGGAGGAAGCACTGAAGCTTTCTTT.

This clone was detected only a few times. The chain joins TRBV28 to TRBJ1-3; D is uncertain. Germline V gene sequence: CDR1 MDHEN, CDR2 SYDVKM. Trimming pared 8 bases from V and 6 bases from J, leaving 14 bases between. This CDR3 is built from 13 residues. The CDR3 reads CASFSTPENTIYF. The CDR3 bases are TGTGCCAGCTTCTCGACCCCCGAAAACACCATATATTTT.

The rearrangement joins TRBV25-1 to TRBJ2-6; 8 bases align to TRBD1. The CDR3 is made up of 16 amino acids. V trimming: 6 bases; J trimming: 4 bases; junction bases outside the gene matches: 8. CDR1 is MGHDK, CDR2 SYGVNS, per germline. CDR3 DNA sequence: TGTGCCAGCAGCCCGACAGGGGCCGGGGGGGCCAACGTCCTGACTTTC. Its translation is CASSPTGAGGANVLTF.

The V gene is TRBV19, the J gene TRBJ1-5; D is uncertain. Germline CDR1 reads LNHDA; CDR2 reads SQIVND (reference sequence). The V end was cut by 7 bases, the J end by 0 bases, with 7 bases between. The CDR3 totals 13 residues. In nucleotides, the CDR3 is TGTGCCAGTAATTACTTTAGCAATCAGCCCCAGCATTTT. It specifies CASNYFSNQPQHF.

The V gene is TRBV4-1, the J gene TRBJ1-4; the D is unclear. The germline V and J ends were trimmed by 1 base and 11 bases, with 8 bases remaining between them. CDR3 size: 12 residues. Germline V CDR1 and CDR2: MGHRA, YSYEKL. The CDR3 loop is CASSQGVGKLFF. In DNA form, the CDR3 reads TGCGCCAGCAGCCAAGGGGTCGGGAAACTGTTTTTT.

The chain recombines TRBV19 with TRBJ1-1; TRBD1 might be the D (6 bases). Germline loops: CDR1 LNHDA, CDR2 SQIVND (reference sequence). V dropped 7 bases and J dropped 9 bases, with 18 bases sitting between them. The CDR3 length is 13 residues. In DNA, the CDR3 is TGTGCCAGTACCCCTACTGGCGGGGGCCAAGCTTTCTTT. Translated: CASTPTGGGQAFF.

The V call is TRBV7-8, the J call TRBJ1-3, with 7 positions matching TRBD1. This CDR3 has 15 amino acids. Germline V lookup: CDR1 SGHVS, CDR2 FQNEAQ. Trimming cost V 3 bases and J 0 bases; bases outside gene matches: 2. CDR3: CASSFGTASGNTIYF. The CDR3 region has the DNA TGTGCCAGCAGCTTCGGGACAGCCTCTGGAAACACCATATATTTT.

CDR3 sequence (DNA): TGTGCCAGCAGCTCCGTCGAAGGCCAGCCCCAGCATTTT. It yields the protein CASSSVEGQPQHF. The chain links TRBV7-9 to TRBJ1-5; D is undetermined. Trimming left V 4 bases short and J 7 bases short, with 11 bases between. The CDR3 extends over 13 amino acids. CDR1 is SEHNR, CDR2 FQNEAQ, per germline (reference sequence).

The chain joins TRBV6-5 to TRBJ2-7, with 8 nucleotides matching TRBD2. Germline CDR1 and CDR2: MNHEY and SVGAGI. The CDR3 runs 13 residues. With 6 bases clipped from V and 5 bases from J, the junction kept 6 bases outside the gene matches. The CDR3 loop is CASSPGGGNEQYF. CDR3 DNA sequence: TGTGCCAGCAGCCCCGGGGGGGGAAACGAGCAGTACTTC.

This chain joins TRBV19 and TRBJ1-2, with a tentative D call TRBD1 (6 bases). Germline V gene lookup returns CDR1 LNHDA and CDR2 SQIVND (reference sequence). Trimming cost V 5 bases and J 4 bases, with 26 bases left between them. The CDR3 sequence is 18 residues long. This chain's CDR3 is CASSRDHRASGVGYGYTF. CDR3 sequence (DNA): TGTGCCAGTAGTCGGGATCATAGGGCTTCAGGGGTAGGCTATGGCTACACCTTC. Together with reference TRBV19 and TRBJ1-2, the CDR3 gives the full variable domain: DGGITQSPKYLFRKEGQNVTLSCEQNLNHDAMYWYRQDPGQGLRLIYYSQIVNDFQKGDIAEGYSVSREKKESFPLTVTSAQKNPTAFYLCASSRDHRASGVGYGYTFGSGTRLTVV.

V gene TRBV11-3 combines with J gene TRBJ2-7; 8 positions match TRBD1. Germline V lookup: CDR1 SGHNT, CDR2 YENEEA. The CDR3 consists of 14 residues. J was trimmed by 5 bases and V by 1 base; bases with no gene match: 4. CDR3 region: CASSLAGGRDEQYF. The CDR3 DNA is TGTGCCAGCAGCTTAGCAGGGGGCAGGGACGAGCAGTACTTC.

The table lists this clone with a count of one. The V and J genes are TRBV19 and TRBJ1-1; 9 bases are a match to TRBD1. The CDR3 runs to 14 residues. Germline lookup yields CDR1 LNHDA and CDR2 SQIVND (reference sequence). With V trimmed by 4 bases and J by 5 bases, 5 bases remained unmatched. The CDR3 loop is CASSKRQGGTEAFF. The CDR3 DNA follows: TGTGCCAGTAGTAAGCGACAGGGGGGGACTGAAGCTTTCTTT.

This clone was observed a handful of times. The chain is built from TRBV18 and TRBJ1-1; D is unclear. Germline V gives CDR1 KGHSH, CDR2 LQKENI. The V end was cut by 4 bases, the J end by 2 bases, with 17 bases between. CDR3 size: 16 residues. In DNA, the CDR3 is TGTGCCAGCTCACTATCCTCGACCGAGATCAACACTGAAGCTTTCTTT. Protein sequence: CASSLSSTEINTEAFF.